The 3 T cell receptor beta chains in this list originate from one sample, sequenced in a study of cytomegalovirus exposure and HLA in healthy donors. The protocol was immunoSEQ multiplex PCR, while the TCRdb copy is restricted to in-frame clones and leaves out a portion. The sample holds 100,000 to 150,000 clones, approximately 94% seen once. The sequencing input was PBMCs. These receptors came from a woman between 18 and 30 years old in good health and CMV-seronegative.

The CDR3 here is CASSSRQSNQPQHF. Written as DNA, the CDR3 is TGTGCCAGTAGTTCAAGACAGAGCAATCAGCCCCAGCATTTT. The chain couples TRBV19 to TRBJ1-5, with a weak D call TRBD1 (5 bases). The CDR3 has 14 residues. The germline gives CDR1 LNHDA, CDR2 SQIVND (reference sequence). V was shortened by 5 bases and J by 1 base, with 9 bases between the two germline ends.

The J gene is TRBJ1-2, the V gene TRBV5-1, with D unclear. With 3 bases removed from V and 0 bases from J, the gap between germline ends came to 12 bases. This CDR3 is 15 amino acids long. Per germline, CDR1 SGHRS and CDR2 YFSETQ. CDR3 DNA sequence: TGCGCCAGCAGCTGGGGAGTTTATACTAACTATGGCTACACCTTC. Protein: CASSWGVYTNYGYTF.

The rearrangement uses TRBV11-1 and TRBJ2-7; tentative D call: TRBD1 (6 bases). This CDR3 contains 17 residues. V gave up 4 bases and J gave up 2 bases, with 21 bases separating them. CDR1 is SGHAT, CDR2 FQDESV, per germline (reference sequence). The CDR3 DNA reads TGTGCCAGCAGCTCAGGGACAATCCCCCTTGGAACCTACGAGCAGTACTTC. This codes for CASSSGTIPLGTYEQYF.